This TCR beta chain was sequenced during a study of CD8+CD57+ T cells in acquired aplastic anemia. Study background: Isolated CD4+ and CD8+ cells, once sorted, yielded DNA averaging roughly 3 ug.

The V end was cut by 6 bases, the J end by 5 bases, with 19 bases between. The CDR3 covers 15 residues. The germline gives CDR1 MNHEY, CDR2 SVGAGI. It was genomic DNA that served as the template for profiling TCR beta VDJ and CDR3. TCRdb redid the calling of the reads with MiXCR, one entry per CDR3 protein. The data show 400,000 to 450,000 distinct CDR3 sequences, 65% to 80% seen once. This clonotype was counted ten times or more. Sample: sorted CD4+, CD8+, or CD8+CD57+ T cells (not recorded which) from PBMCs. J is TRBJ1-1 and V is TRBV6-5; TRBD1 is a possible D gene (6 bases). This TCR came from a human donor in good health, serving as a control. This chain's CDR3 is CASRNFGQSGTEAFF. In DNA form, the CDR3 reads TGTGCCAGCAGGAACTTTGGACAGTCTGGTACTGAAGCTTTCTTT.